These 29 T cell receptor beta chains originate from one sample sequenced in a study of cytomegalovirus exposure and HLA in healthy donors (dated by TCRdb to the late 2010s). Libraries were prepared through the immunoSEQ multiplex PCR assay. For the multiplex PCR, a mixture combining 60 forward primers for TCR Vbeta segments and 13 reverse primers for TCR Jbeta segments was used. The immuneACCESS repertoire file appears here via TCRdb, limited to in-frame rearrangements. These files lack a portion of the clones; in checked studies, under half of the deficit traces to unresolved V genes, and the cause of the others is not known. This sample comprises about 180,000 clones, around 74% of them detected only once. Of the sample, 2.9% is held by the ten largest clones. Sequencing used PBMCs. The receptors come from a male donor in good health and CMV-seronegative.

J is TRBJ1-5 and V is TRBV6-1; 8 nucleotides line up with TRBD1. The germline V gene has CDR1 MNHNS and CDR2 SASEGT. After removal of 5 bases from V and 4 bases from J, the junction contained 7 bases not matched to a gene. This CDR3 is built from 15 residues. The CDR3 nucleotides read TGTGCCAGCAGTCCCGACAGGGGTCGGAATCAGCCCCAGCATTTT. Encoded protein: CASSPDRGRNQPQHF.

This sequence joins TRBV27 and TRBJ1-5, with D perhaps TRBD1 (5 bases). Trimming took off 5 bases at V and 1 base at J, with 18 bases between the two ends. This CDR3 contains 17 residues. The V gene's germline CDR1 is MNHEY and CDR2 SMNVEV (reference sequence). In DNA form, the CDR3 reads TGTGCCAGCAGTCTACCATGGGACTTAAGGAGCAATCAGCCCCAGCATTTT. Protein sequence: CASSLPWDLRSNQPQHF.

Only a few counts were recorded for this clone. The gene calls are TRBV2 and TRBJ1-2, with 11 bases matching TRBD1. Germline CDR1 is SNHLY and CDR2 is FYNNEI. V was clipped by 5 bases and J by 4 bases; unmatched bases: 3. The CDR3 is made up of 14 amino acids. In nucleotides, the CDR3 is TGTGCCAGCAGTCCCGGGACAGGGGGCTATGGCTACACCTTC. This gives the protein CASSPGTGGYGYTF. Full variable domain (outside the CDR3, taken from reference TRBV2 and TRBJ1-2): EPEVTQTPSHQVTQMGQEVILRCVPISNHLYFYWYRQILGQKVEFLVSFYNNEISEKSEIFDDQFSVERPDGSNFTLKIRSTKLEDSAMYFCASSPGTGGYGYTFGSGTRLTVV.

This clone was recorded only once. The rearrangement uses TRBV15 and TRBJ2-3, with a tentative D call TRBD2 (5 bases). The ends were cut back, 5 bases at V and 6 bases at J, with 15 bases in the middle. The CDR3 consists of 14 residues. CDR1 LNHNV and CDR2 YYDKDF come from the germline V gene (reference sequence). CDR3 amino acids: CATSPSGGSDTQYF. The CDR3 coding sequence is TGTGCCACCAGCCCCAGTGGAGGCAGTGATACGCAGTATTTT.

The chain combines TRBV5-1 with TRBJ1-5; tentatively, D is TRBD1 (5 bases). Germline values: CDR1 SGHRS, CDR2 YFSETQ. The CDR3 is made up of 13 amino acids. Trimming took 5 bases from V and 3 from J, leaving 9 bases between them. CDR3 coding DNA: TGCGCCAGCAGACAGGATCCCAATCAGCCCCAGCATTTT. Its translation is CASRQDPNQPQHF.

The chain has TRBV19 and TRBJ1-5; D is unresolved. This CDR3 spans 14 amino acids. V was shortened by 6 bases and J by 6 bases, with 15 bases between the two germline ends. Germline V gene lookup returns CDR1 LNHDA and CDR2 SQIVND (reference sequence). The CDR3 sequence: CASSSTPRGQPQHF. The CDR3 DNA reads TGTGCCAGTAGCTCTACACCACGGGGTCAGCCCCAGCATTTT.

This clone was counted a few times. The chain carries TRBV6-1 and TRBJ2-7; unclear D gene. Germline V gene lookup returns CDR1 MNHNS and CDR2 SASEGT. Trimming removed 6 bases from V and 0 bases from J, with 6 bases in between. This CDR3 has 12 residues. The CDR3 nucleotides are TGTGCCAGCAGCGATAGCTCCTACGAGCAGTACTTC. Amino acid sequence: CASSDSSYEQYF.

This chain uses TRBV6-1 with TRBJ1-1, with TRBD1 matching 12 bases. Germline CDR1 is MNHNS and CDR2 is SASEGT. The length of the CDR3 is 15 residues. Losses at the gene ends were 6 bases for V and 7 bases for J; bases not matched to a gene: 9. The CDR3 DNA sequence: TGTGCCAGCAGGGCCGGGACAGGGGGCATTGATGAAGCTTTCTTT. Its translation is CASRAGTGGIDEAFF.

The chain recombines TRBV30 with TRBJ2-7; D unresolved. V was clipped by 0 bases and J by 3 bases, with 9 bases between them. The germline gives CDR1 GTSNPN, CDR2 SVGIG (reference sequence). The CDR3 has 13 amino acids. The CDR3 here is CAWSVQADYEQYF. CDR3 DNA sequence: TGTGCCTGGAGTGTGCAGGCAGACTACGAGCAGTACTTC.

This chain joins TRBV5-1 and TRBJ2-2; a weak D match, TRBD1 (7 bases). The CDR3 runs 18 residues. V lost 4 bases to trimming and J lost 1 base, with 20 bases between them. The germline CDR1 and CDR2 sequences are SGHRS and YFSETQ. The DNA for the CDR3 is TGCGCCAGCAGCCACCCCCTCAGACAGGGAGGGAACACCGGGGAGCTGTTTTTT. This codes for CASSHPLRQGGNTGELFF.

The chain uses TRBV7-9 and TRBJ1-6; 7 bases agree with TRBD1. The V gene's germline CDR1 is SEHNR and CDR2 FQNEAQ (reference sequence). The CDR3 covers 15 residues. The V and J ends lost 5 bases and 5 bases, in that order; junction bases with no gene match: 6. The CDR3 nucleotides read TGTGCCAGCAGCGTCGGGACAGTTGATAATTCACCCCTCCACTTT. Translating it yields CASSVGTVDNSPLHF.

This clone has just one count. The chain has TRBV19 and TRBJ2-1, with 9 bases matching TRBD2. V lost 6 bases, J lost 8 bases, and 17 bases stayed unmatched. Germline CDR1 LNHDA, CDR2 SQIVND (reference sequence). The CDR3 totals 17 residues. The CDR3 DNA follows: TGTGCCAGTAGCCCCCGGGAAATAGCGGGAGTGGGGGATGAGCAGTTCTTC. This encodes CASSPREIAGVGDEQFF.

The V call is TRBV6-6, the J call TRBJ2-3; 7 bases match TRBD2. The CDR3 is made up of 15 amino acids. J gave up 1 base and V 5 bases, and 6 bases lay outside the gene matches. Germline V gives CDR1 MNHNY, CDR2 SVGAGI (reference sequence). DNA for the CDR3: TGTGCCAGCAGTCCCCCTAGCGGCGGCACAGATACGCAGTATTTT. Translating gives CASSPPSGGTDTQYF.

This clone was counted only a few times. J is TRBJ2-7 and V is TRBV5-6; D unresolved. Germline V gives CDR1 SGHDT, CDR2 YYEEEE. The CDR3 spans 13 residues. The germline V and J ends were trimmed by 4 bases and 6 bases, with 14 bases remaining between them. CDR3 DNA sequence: TGTGCCAGCAGCAGTCGACGAAGGAGCGAGCAGTACTTC. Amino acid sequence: CASSSRRRSEQYF.

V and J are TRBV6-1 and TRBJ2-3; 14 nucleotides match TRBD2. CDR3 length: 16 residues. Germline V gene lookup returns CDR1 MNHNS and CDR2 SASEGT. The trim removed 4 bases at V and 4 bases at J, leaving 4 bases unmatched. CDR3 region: CASSALTSGRADTQYF. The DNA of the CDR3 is TGTGCCAGCAGTGCCCTGACTAGCGGGAGGGCAGATACGCAGTATTTT.

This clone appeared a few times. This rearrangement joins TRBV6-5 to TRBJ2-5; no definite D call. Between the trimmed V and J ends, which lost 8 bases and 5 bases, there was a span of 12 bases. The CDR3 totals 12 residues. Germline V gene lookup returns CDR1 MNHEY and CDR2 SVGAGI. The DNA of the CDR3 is TGTGCCAGCGGGCAGGCACGCGAGACCCAGTACTTC. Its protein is CASGQARETQYF.

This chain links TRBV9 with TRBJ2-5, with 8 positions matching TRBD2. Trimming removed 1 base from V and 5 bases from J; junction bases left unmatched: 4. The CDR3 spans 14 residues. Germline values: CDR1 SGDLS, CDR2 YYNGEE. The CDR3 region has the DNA TGTGCCAGCAGCGTATCGCGGGGGGAGGAGACCCAGTACTTC. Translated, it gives CASSVSRGEETQYF.

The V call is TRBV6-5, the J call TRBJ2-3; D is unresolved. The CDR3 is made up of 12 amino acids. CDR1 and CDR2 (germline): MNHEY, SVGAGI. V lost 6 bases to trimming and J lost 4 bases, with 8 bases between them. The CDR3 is CASSHSPDTQYF. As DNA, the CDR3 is TGTGCCAGCAGCCACAGCCCAGATACGCAGTATTTT.

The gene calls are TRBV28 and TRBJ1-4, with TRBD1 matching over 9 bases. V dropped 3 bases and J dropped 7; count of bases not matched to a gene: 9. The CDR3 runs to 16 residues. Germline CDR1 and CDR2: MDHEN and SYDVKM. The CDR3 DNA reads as TGTGCCAGCAGTTTTCACTCACAGGGGGCGCGTGAAAAACTGTTTTTT. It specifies CASSFHSQGAREKLFF.

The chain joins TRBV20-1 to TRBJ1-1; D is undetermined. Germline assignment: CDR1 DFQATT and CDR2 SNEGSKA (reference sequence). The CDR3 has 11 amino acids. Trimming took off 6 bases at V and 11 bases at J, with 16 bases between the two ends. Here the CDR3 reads CSAPGPGEAFF. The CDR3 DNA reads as TGCAGTGCCCCGGGCCCGGGAGAGGCTTTCTTT.

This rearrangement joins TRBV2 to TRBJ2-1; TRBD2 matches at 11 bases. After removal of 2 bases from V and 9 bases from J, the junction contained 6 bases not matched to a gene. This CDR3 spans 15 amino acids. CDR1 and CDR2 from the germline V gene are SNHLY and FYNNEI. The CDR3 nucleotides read TGTGCCAGCAGTGAAATAGCGGGGGGGCCCGGTGAGCAGTTCTTC. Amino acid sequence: CASSEIAGGPGEQFF.

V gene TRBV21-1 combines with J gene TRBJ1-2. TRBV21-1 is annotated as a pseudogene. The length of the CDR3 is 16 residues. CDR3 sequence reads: CASDHEFYGANYGYTF. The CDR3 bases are TGTGCCAGCGACCACGAATTTTACGGAGCTAACTATGGCTACACCTTC.

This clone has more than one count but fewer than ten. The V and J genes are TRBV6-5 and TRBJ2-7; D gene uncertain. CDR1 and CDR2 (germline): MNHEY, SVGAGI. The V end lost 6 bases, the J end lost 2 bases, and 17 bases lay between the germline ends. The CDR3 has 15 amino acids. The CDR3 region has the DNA TGTGCCAGCAGCCCTAGTCGGAACCTGGCCTACGAGCAGTACTTC. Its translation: CASSPSRNLAYEQYF.

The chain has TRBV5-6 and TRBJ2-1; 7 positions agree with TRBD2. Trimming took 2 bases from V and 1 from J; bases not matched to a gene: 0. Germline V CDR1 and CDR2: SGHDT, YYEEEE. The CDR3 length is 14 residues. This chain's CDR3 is CASSFGGSYNEQFF. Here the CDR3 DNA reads TGTGCCAGCAGCTTCGGGGGGTCCTACAATGAGCAGTTCTTC.

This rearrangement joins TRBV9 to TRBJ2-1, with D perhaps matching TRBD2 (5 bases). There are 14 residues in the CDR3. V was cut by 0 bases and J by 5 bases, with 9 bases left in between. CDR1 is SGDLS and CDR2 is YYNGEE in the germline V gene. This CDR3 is CASSVGEYDNEQFF. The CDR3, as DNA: TGTGCCAGCAGCGTAGGGGAGTACGACAATGAGCAGTTCTTC.

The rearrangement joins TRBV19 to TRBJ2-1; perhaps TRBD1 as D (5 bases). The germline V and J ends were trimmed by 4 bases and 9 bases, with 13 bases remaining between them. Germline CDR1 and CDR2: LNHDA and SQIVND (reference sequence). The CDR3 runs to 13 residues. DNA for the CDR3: TGTGCCAGTAGTACATCAGGGTCGGCTGAGCAGTTCTTC. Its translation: CASSTSGSAEQFF.

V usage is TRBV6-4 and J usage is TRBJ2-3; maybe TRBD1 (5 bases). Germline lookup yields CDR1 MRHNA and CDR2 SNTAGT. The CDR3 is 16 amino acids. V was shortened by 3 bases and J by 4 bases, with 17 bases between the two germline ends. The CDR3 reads CASSEYGTGKADTQYF. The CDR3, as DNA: TGTGCCAGCAGTGAATATGGCACAGGCAAGGCAGATACGCAGTATTTT.

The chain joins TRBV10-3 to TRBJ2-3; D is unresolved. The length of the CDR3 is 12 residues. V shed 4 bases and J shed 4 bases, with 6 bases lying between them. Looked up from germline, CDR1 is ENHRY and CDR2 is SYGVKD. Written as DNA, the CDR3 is TGTGCCATCAGTGCAGTCGCAGATACGCAGTATTTT. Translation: CAISAVADTQYF.

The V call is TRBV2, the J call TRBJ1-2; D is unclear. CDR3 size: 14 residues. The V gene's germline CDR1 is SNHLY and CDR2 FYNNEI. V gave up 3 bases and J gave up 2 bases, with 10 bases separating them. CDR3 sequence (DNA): TGTGCCAGCAGTGACGGCAGGAGGAACTATGGCTACACCTTC. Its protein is CASSDGRRNYGYTF.